This TCR beta chain comes out of a study of shared clonotypes between healthy human individuals (dated by TCRdb to the early 2020s). Notes on the research overall: The cohort included three men and a couple of women between 18 and 49 years of age. For each donor, CD4 naive and CD4 memory were each given three plates, CD8 naive was given two plates, and CD8 memory was given one plate. To estimate repertoire size and how much clonotypes are shared between individuals, the study performed deep sequencing of blood TCR repertoires from a handful of healthy adults. Different laboratories and diverse techniques were used to prepare libraries and sequence TCR repertoires, to increase sequencing depth and limit assay-specific biases. Leukapheresis yielded between about 0.85 and 10 billion PBMCs per donor. Points the paper makes about the study in general: Across a handful of donors, roughly 5.4% of naive CD4, approximately 3.6% of naive CD8, roughly 2.2% of memory CD4, and 0.4% of memory CD8 clonotypes were shared. Rarefaction of sorted-subset datasets indicated incomplete sequencing despite the large sequencing depth. Estimated clonotype richness was generally larger for naive than for memory subsets. Because the study included only a small number of donors, the genetic and exposure-history diversity represented was limited. Compared with non-shared clonotypes, clonotypes shared by all four sorted-subset donors had higher generation probabilities. Sampling was limited to blood, and TCR repertoires in tissue likely differ from TCR repertoires in blood. Based on pairwise subsampling, the degree of clonotype sharing among donors was expected to be affected by sequencing depth.

On this clone itself: The specificity of this receptor is unknown. Within one base of it there is no much larger clone, and no base qualities were kept.

V sheds 1 base and J sheds 3 bases, leaving 11 bases between their ends. The CDR3 goes from the cysteine to the phenylalanine over 14 residues. The DNA shown is the 42-base CDR3, in frame from base 1. The germline V gene gives CDR1 as SGHDT and CDR2 as YYEEEE. Using the deep immunoSEQ assay, multiplex PCR amplified TCR CDR3 regions from genomic DNA. Extracted genomic DNA from each cell subset was spread evenly across all wells of several immunoSEQ 96-well plates, with each plate serving as a replicate. For sorted subsets, 150 to 200 ng genomic DNA, equal to some 30,000 T cell genomes, was loaded into each replicate PCR. The purified libraries were quantified using a Qubit 3.0 fluorometer, sized with a Bioanalyzer 2100, and then quantified again using the KAPA Library Quantification kit. Every immunoSEQ 96-well plate was sequenced on a dedicated single-read 150-cycle Illumina NextSeq 550 flow cell. The original methods were these. Because only junctional sequences without quality scores were contained in the immunoSEQ output, filtering matching that applied to full-length reads could not be performed. To assign V/J genes and CDR3, sequences were annotated against IMGT germline references using PyIR, a Python wrapper for IgBLAST v1.9. Any read was removed if the V/J assignment was weak (E-value above 1e-6), the CDR3 was missing, or the read contained stop codons, out-of-frame junctions, or ambiguous translated residues. V3J clonotypes were defined as sequences sharing an identical inferred V gene, J gene, and CDR3 amino acid sequence. Percentage overlap between repertoires was calculated by dividing the number of shared unique clonotypes by the size of the smaller repertoire. Three approaches were used to assess repertoire richness: RTK rarefaction, the Chao1 estimator, and Recon v2.1 estimates of unobserved clonotypes. OLGA was used to compute generation probabilities for all TCRbeta clonotypes that the gDNA method yielded from a handful of donors. In TCRdb, the immuneACCESS table is reduced to in-frame sequences with V and J assigned. These tables do not hold every clone; where another copy was compared, an unresolved V gene accounts for under half, and the others remain unexplained. V and J calls and clone size follow that table, whereas D and trimming were derived from the DNA. The sample yields about 1.9 million clones; 93% were counted once. More than 1.5% of the sample lies in the top ten.

CD8 naive samples consisted of CD45RO-negative cells that were positively selected for CCR7, yielding a CD45RA+CCR7+ population without TemRA cells. The donors were healthy, HIV-negative adults with no recently reported acute infections or vaccinations. Only Caucasian adults living in Nashville, Tennessee, USA were represented among the donors. Blood was collected by leukapheresis, and PBMCs were isolated by Ficoll-Histopaque density gradient centrifugation and then cryopreserved in liquid nitrogen vapor phase. Purity and quantity of every magnetically sorted T cell population were checked by analytical flow cytometry. Each sorted fraction had its genomic DNA isolated and then quantified by UV absorbance on a Nanodrop 2000c.

Source material: naive CD8+ T cells from PBMCs. The cell subset or site label for this specimen denotes: CD45RA+CCR7+. The clonotype was recovered from a man between 18 and 35 years old in good health. Some clones in this sample may be carry-over from other donors' samples. The chain uses TRBV5-6 and TRBJ2-7; there is no confident call for the D gene. Here is the DNA: TGTGCCAGCAGCTTGTCACTCGCGGTCTACGAGCAGTACTTC. Its translation reads: CASSLSLAVYEQYF.